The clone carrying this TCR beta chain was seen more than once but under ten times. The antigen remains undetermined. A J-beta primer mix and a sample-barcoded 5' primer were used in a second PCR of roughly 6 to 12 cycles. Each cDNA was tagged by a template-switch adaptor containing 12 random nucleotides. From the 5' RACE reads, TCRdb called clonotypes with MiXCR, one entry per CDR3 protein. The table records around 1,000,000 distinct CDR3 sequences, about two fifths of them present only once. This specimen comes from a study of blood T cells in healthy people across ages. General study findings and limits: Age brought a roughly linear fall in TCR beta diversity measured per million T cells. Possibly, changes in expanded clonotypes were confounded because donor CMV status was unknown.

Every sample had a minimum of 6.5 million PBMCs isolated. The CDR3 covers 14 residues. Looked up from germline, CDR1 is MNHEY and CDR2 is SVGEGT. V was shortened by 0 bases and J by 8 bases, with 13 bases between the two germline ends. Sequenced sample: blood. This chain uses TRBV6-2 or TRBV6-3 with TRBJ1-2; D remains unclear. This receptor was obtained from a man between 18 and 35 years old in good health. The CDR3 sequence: CASSYSILGVGYTF. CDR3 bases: TGTGCCAGCAGTTACTCTATCCTGGGCGTCGGCTACACCTTC.